A selection of T cell receptor beta chains follows, all from one sample in a study of shared clonotypes between healthy human individuals. Only in-frame clones appear in the TCRdb table, and some are missing; sequencing was by immunoSEQ multiplex PCR. The sample lists 2 million to 3 million clones; 80% to 95% were seen once. The sample comprised naive CD4+ T cells from PBMCs. These receptors were obtained from a man between 18 and 35 years old in good health. Some clones in this sample may be carry-over from other donors' samples. Each CDR3 is given with its conserved first and last residue. A D gene is named only where the DNA matches it firmly. Size values are once, few and many counts, or a class for expanded clones, and some rows have none.

d_call: NA; j_call: TRBJ2-5; clone_size: once; v_call: TRBV5-6; cdr3_nt: TGTGCCAGCAGTCCTTCCCGGGGGATTCAAGAGACCCAGTACTTC; cdr3_aa: CASSPSRGIQETQYF
d_call: NA; j_call: TRBJ2-7; clone_size: NA; v_call: TRBV6-5; cdr3_nt: TGTGCCAGCAGTTACCTAGGACAGACCGAGCAGTACTTC; cdr3_aa: CASSYLGQTEQYF
d_call: NA; j_call: TRBJ2-3; clone_size: NA; v_call: TRBV21-1; cdr3_nt: TGTGCCAGCAGCTCCCAGGGGGCGGGAGTGGAAGATACGCAGTATTTT; cdr3_aa: CASSSQGAGVEDTQYF
d_call: TRBD1; j_call: TRBJ1-5; clone_size: few; v_call: TRBV7-8; cdr3_nt: TGTGCCAGCAGTCTGGACAGGGTCGGCAATCAGCCCCAGCATTTT; cdr3_aa: CASSLDRVGNQPQHF
d_call: TRBD2; j_call: TRBJ2-2; clone_size: NA; v_call: TRBV28; cdr3_nt: TGTGCCAGCAGTTCGCGTGGACTAGCGGCAACCCACACCGGGGAGCTGTTTTTT; cdr3_aa: CASSSRGLAATHTGELFF
d_call: TRBD1; j_call: TRBJ2-3; clone_size: NA; v_call: TRBV2; cdr3_nt: TGTGCCAGTCGGTGGGACAGAGGCACAGATACGCAGTATTTT; cdr3_aa: CASRWDRGTDTQYF
d_call: TRBD1; j_call: TRBJ1-2; clone_size: NA; v_call: TRBV28; cdr3_nt: TGTGCCAGCAGTTTGACAGGGGCCTACGAAACTGGCTACACCTTC; cdr3_aa: CASSLTGAYETGYTF
d_call: NA; j_call: TRBJ2-2; clone_size: NA; v_call: TRBV28; cdr3_nt: TGTGCCAGCAGTCCCCGGAGGACCGGGGAGCTGTTTTTT; cdr3_aa: CASSPRRTGELFF
d_call: TRBD2; j_call: TRBJ2-3; clone_size: once; v_call: TRBV2; cdr3_nt: TGTGCCAGCAGTGAAGCTTGGCTAGCGGGAGGAGATACGCAGTATTTT; cdr3_aa: CASSEAWLAGGDTQYF
d_call: NA; j_call: TRBJ2-3; clone_size: NA; v_call: TRBV10-3; cdr3_nt: TGTGCCACAGACTCACTGGGACGTAGCACAGATACGCAGTATTTT; cdr3_aa: CATDSLGRSTDTQYF
d_call: NA; j_call: TRBJ1-2; clone_size: NA; v_call: TRBV29-1; cdr3_nt: TGCAGCGTTTCCCGTGGAGACAGGATCTATGGCTACACCTTC; cdr3_aa: CSVSRGDRIYGYTF
d_call: NA; j_call: TRBJ2-7; clone_size: NA; v_call: TRBV28; cdr3_nt: TGTGCCAGCACCCGGGGGTCGTACGAGCAGTACTTC; cdr3_aa: CASTRGSYEQYF
d_call: NA; j_call: TRBJ2-7; clone_size: NA; v_call: TRBV19; cdr3_nt: TGTGCCAGTAGTATTTCTCCCGGGCGGCTTAACTACGAGCAGTACTTC; cdr3_aa: CASSISPGRLNYEQYF
d_call: NA; j_call: TRBJ1-2; clone_size: NA; v_call: TRBV4-1; cdr3_nt: TGCGCCAGCAGCCAATACCGCCGGGATGGCTACACCTTC; cdr3_aa: CASSQYRRDGYTF
d_call: TRBD1; j_call: TRBJ2-5; clone_size: NA; v_call: TRBV10-3; cdr3_nt: TGTGCCATCAGTGAGTTTCTCGGACAGGGGGCTAACCAAGAGACCCAGTACTTC; cdr3_aa: CAISEFLGQGANQETQYF
d_call: NA; j_call: TRBJ2-7; clone_size: once; v_call: TRBV7-9; cdr3_nt: TGTGCCAGCAGCTTAGGAACGGTCTCCTACGAGCAGTACTTC; cdr3_aa: CASSLGTVSYEQYF
d_call: NA; j_call: TRBJ2-5; clone_size: NA; v_call: TRBV11-2; cdr3_nt: TGTGCCAGCAGCTTTCGCGGGAACCAAGAGACCCAGTACTTC; cdr3_aa: CASSFRGNQETQYF
d_call: NA; j_call: TRBJ2-1; clone_size: NA; v_call: TRBV4-2; cdr3_nt: TGTGCCAGCAGCCCTCCCGGGATCAATTACAATGAGCAGTTCTTC; cdr3_aa: CASSPPGINYNEQFF
d_call: NA; j_call: TRBJ2-1; clone_size: NA; v_call: TRBV11-2; cdr3_nt: TGTGCCAGCAGCTTAGATCATACTCGGAACCACGGGCAGTTCTTC; cdr3_aa: CASSLDHTRNHGQFF
d_call: NA; j_call: TRBJ2-2; clone_size: few; v_call: TRBV7-2; cdr3_nt: TGTGCCAGCAGCTTATTGGGGCGCGTGGGCACCGGGGAGCTGTTTTTT; cdr3_aa: CASSLLGRVGTGELFF
d_call: TRBD2; j_call: TRBJ2-7; clone_size: NA; v_call: TRBV27; cdr3_nt: TGTGCCAGCATCCCAACGGCTAGCGGCTCCTACGAGCAGTACTTC; cdr3_aa: CASIPTASGSYEQYF
d_call: TRBD1; j_call: TRBJ1-2; clone_size: NA; v_call: TRBV6-1; cdr3_nt: TGTGCCAGCAGCATAACAGGGGATGGCTACACCTTC; cdr3_aa: CASSITGDGYTF
d_call: NA; j_call: TRBJ2-5; clone_size: NA; v_call: TRBV14; cdr3_nt: TGTGCCAGCAATGGCGGCGCATGGGAGACCCAGTACTTC; cdr3_aa: CASNGGAWETQYF
d_call: TRBD1; j_call: TRBJ1-4; clone_size: NA; v_call: TRBV28; cdr3_nt: TGTGCCAGCAGTTCCACAGGGGGCGATACTAATGAAAAACTGTTTTTT; cdr3_aa: CASSSTGGDTNEKLFF
d_call: TRBD1; j_call: TRBJ1-3; clone_size: NA; v_call: TRBV28; cdr3_nt: TGTGCCAGCAGCCCGGGGGATATGACAGGGCTCTTTGGAAACACCATATATTTT; cdr3_aa: CASSPGDMTGLFGNTIYF
d_call: TRBD1; j_call: TRBJ2-7; clone_size: NA; v_call: TRBV5-5; cdr3_nt: TGTGCCAGCAGCGTAACAGGGGGCTTCCAATTTTTC; cdr3_aa: CASSVTGGFQFF
d_call: NA; j_call: TRBJ1-2; clone_size: NA; v_call: TRBV5-4; cdr3_nt: TGTGCCAGCAGCTTGGCGGATTATGGCTACACCTTC; cdr3_aa: CASSLADYGYTF
d_call: NA; j_call: TRBJ2-7; clone_size: NA; v_call: TRBV7-3; cdr3_nt: TGTGCCAGCAGCGACACAGGCTACGAGCAGTACTTC; cdr3_aa: CASSDTGYEQYF
d_call: NA; j_call: TRBJ1-3; clone_size: NA; v_call: TRBV9; cdr3_nt: TGTGCCAGCAGCGTAGGACAGCTATTCTCTGGAAACACCATATATTTT; cdr3_aa: CASSVGQLFSGNTIYF
d_call: NA; j_call: TRBJ2-3; clone_size: NA; v_call: TRBV6-5; cdr3_nt: TGTGCCAGCAGTTACCGCGGGGCTCCCAGGGCAGATACGCAGTATTTT; cdr3_aa: CASSYRGAPRADTQYF
d_call: TRBD1; j_call: TRBJ1-5; clone_size: NA; v_call: TRBV7-2; cdr3_nt: TGTGCCAGCACCCCGGGGGGGACAGCCTGGAGGGGTCAGCCCCAGCATTTT; cdr3_aa: CASTPGGTAWRGQPQHF
d_call: TRBD2; j_call: TRBJ2-3; clone_size: NA; v_call: TRBV28; cdr3_nt: TGTGCCAGCAGTTTACTAGCGGGAGGTTCCACAGATACGCAGTATTTT; cdr3_aa: CASSLLAGGSTDTQYF
d_call: NA; j_call: TRBJ2-5; clone_size: NA; v_call: TRBV19; cdr3_nt: TGTGCCAGTAGGAGGTCACAGAACCTCCAAGAGACCCAGTACTTC; cdr3_aa: CASRRSQNLQETQYF
d_call: TRBD1; j_call: TRBJ2-3; clone_size: NA; v_call: TRBV2; cdr3_nt: TGTGCCAGCAGGGGACAGGGAATAGATACGCAGTATTTT; cdr3_aa: CASRGQGIDTQYF
d_call: NA; j_call: TRBJ2-7; clone_size: NA; v_call: TRBV5-1; cdr3_nt: TGCGCCAGCAGCTTGGGGTCGAGCAGTTCCTACGAGCAGTACTTC; cdr3_aa: CASSLGSSSSYEQYF
d_call: NA; j_call: TRBJ2-1; clone_size: NA; v_call: TRBV6-4; cdr3_nt: TGTGCCAGCAGTGACGGGACGGGGGAGCGCGAGCAGTTCTTC; cdr3_aa: CASSDGTGEREQFF
d_call: NA; j_call: TRBJ2-1; clone_size: NA; v_call: TRBV7-9; cdr3_nt: TGTGCCAGCAGCTTAGAACCGGCATATCAGGAGCAGTTCTTC; cdr3_aa: CASSLEPAYQEQFF
d_call: TRBD1; j_call: TRBJ1-5; clone_size: NA; v_call: TRBV6-1; cdr3_nt: TGTGCCAGCGGCGGGACAGGTGAGGATCAGCCCCAGCATTTT; cdr3_aa: CASGGTGEDQPQHF
d_call: NA; j_call: TRBJ2-5; clone_size: NA; v_call: TRBV5-1; cdr3_nt: TGCGCCAGCAGCTTGGTTCCCAGTTCAGAGACCCAGTACTTC; cdr3_aa: CASSLVPSSETQYF
d_call: NA; j_call: TRBJ1-1; clone_size: NA; v_call: TRBV5-1; cdr3_nt: TGCGCCAGCAGCTTGGCGGTGCTGGGGGGCACTGAAGCTTTCTTT; cdr3_aa: CASSLAVLGGTEAFF
d_call: NA; j_call: TRBJ2-3; clone_size: NA; v_call: TRBV18; cdr3_nt: TGTGCCAGCTCACCACCGGTCAGAGATACGCAGTATTTT; cdr3_aa: CASSPPVRDTQYF
d_call: TRBD2; j_call: TRBJ2-1; clone_size: NA; v_call: TRBV28; cdr3_nt: TGTGCCAGCAGTTTATCCAGCGGGATCCAGTTCTTC; cdr3_aa: CASSLSSGIQFF
d_call: TRBD1; j_call: TRBJ1-2; clone_size: NA; v_call: TRBV5-4; cdr3_nt: TGTGCCAGCAGCTTGGCAGGGACAGGGGGAGACACCTTC; cdr3_aa: CASSLAGTGGDTF
d_call: TRBD1; j_call: TRBJ2-1; clone_size: NA; v_call: TRBV7-2; cdr3_nt: TGTGCCAGCAGCTCCTTCCTAGGGACAGGGAACAATGAGCAGTTCTTC; cdr3_aa: CASSSFLGTGNNEQFF
d_call: NA; j_call: TRBJ1-3; clone_size: NA; v_call: TRBV28; cdr3_nt: TGTGCCAGCAGTCCGCCCGGGTCCCGCGGCACCATATATTTT; cdr3_aa: CASSPPGSRGTIYF
d_call: NA; j_call: TRBJ2-5; clone_size: NA; v_call: TRBV6-5; cdr3_nt: TGTGCCAGCAGCATCGGGTACCAAGAGACCCAGTACTTC; cdr3_aa: CASSIGYQETQYF
d_call: NA; j_call: TRBJ2-7; clone_size: once; v_call: TRBV7-2; cdr3_nt: TGTGCCAGCAGCTTGAGGGGGACCGGCGAGCAGTACTTC; cdr3_aa: CASSLRGTGEQYF
d_call: NA; j_call: TRBJ2-3; clone_size: NA; v_call: TRBV5-4; cdr3_nt: TGTGCCAGCAGCCAATCAGGGTTAGATACGCAGTATTTT; cdr3_aa: CASSQSGLDTQYF
d_call: NA; j_call: TRBJ1-1; clone_size: NA; v_call: TRBV7-3; cdr3_nt: TGTGCCAGCAGCTTGGGGCAGATGAACACTGAAGCTTTCTTT; cdr3_aa: CASSLGQMNTEAFF
d_call: TRBD2; j_call: TRBJ2-5; clone_size: NA; v_call: TRBV10-3; cdr3_nt: TGTGCCATCGCTAGCGGGAGATCCCAAGAGACCCAGTACTTC; cdr3_aa: CAIASGRSQETQYF
d_call: NA; j_call: TRBJ2-2; clone_size: NA; v_call: TRBV6-1; cdr3_nt: TGTGCCAGCAGTGCACAGTATTCCGGGGAGCTGTTTTTT; cdr3_aa: CASSAQYSGELFF
d_call: NA; j_call: TRBJ1-2; clone_size: NA; v_call: TRBV7-9; cdr3_nt: TGTGCCAGCAGCCATCGGAGCCAGCCTAACTATGGCTACACCTTC; cdr3_aa: CASSHRSQPNYGYTF
d_call: NA; j_call: TRBJ2-2; clone_size: NA; v_call: TRBV7-2; cdr3_nt: TGTGCCAGCAGCCTATCAGGGACTTTGAACACCGGGGAGCTGTTTTTT; cdr3_aa: CASSLSGTLNTGELFF
d_call: TRBD1; j_call: TRBJ1-5; clone_size: NA; v_call: TRBV15; cdr3_nt: TGTGCCACCAGCAGAGTCTGGCAGGGGGCCCAGCCCCAGCATTTT; cdr3_aa: CATSRVWQGAQPQHF
d_call: TRBD2; j_call: TRBJ2-1; clone_size: NA; v_call: TRBV28; cdr3_nt: TGTGCCAGCAGTCCTGGCGGGAGGACCTACAATGAGCAGTTCTTC; cdr3_aa: CASSPGGRTYNEQFF